Listed below are T cell receptor beta chains from one sample, sequenced in a study of Tregs in tolerant kidney transplant recipients. The table came from immunoSEQ multiplex PCR; TCRdb's copy has only in-frame clones and leaves some out. The sample includes about 52,000 clones, 91% of them seen just once. The sequencing used CD8+ T cells from blood (PBMCs), collected 24 months after the transplant. The source is a human patient who received a combined kidney and bone marrow transplant. Some T cells may trace back to the graft donor. CDR3s include the opening cysteine and the closing phenylalanine or tryptophan. The D gene is left open where the match is weak. Rows give clone size only sometimes, using once, few, many, or a class for an expanded clone.

v_call: TRBV30
clone_size: NA
j_call: TRBJ2-5
d_call: TRBD2
cdr3_aa: CAWSPFGTSVETQYF
cdr3_nt: TGTGCCTGGAGTCCTTTCGGGACTAGCGTAGAGACCCAGTACTTC

v_call: TRBV13
clone_size: once
j_call: TRBJ2-7
d_call: NA
cdr3_aa: CASSYSVYEQYF
cdr3_nt: TGTGCCAGCAGCTACTCCGTATACGAGCAGTACTTC

v_call: TRBV6-5
clone_size: NA
j_call: TRBJ2-2
d_call: NA
cdr3_aa: CASSYSHSTGELFF
cdr3_nt: TGTGCCAGCAGTTACTCCCACAGCACCGGGGAGCTGTTTTTT

v_call: TRBV7-9
clone_size: NA
j_call: TRBJ2-7
d_call: TRBD2
cdr3_aa: CASSLLAGEQYF
cdr3_nt: TGTGCCAGCAGCTTACTAGCGGGGGAGCAGTACTTC

v_call: TRBV27
clone_size: NA
j_call: TRBJ1-1
d_call: TRBD1
cdr3_aa: CASSPMDRTNTEAFF
cdr3_nt: TGTGCCAGCAGCCCGATGGACAGGACGAACACTGAAGCTTTCTTT

v_call: TRBV19
clone_size: NA
j_call: TRBJ2-1
d_call: NA
cdr3_aa: CAKRDYEQFF
cdr3_nt: TGTGCCAAGAGGGATTATGAGCAGTTCTTC

v_call: TRBV4-2
clone_size: NA
j_call: TRBJ2-7
d_call: TRBD2
cdr3_aa: CASSQGTGTTYEQYF
cdr3_nt: TGTGCCAGCAGCCAAGGTACCGGGACTACCTACGAGCAGTACTTC

v_call: TRBV23-1
clone_size: NA
j_call: TRBJ1-6
d_call: NA
cdr3_aa: CASSPQDSLYNSPLHF
cdr3_nt: TGCGCCAGCAGTCCCCAGGACAGCCTCTATAATTCCCCCCTCCACTTT

v_call: TRBV30
clone_size: NA
j_call: TRBJ1-1
d_call: TRBD1
cdr3_aa: CAWSGIDGGTGGLNTEAFF
cdr3_nt: TGTGCCTGGAGTGGAATAGACGGAGGGACAGGGGGCCTGAACACTGAAGCTTTCTTT

v_call: TRBV7-7
clone_size: NA
j_call: TRBJ2-7
d_call: TRBD1
cdr3_aa: CASSLGTGNYEQYF
cdr3_nt: TGTGCCAGCAGCTTAGGGACAGGGAACTACGAGCAGTACTTC

v_call: TRBV7-6
clone_size: NA
j_call: TRBJ1-4
d_call: NA
cdr3_aa: CASSFGAGGALFF
cdr3_nt: TGTGCCAGCAGCTTTGGGGCCGGGGGAGCGCTGTTTTTT

v_call: TRBV6-6
clone_size: NA
j_call: TRBJ2-7
d_call: TRBD2
cdr3_aa: CASSYSAGEQYF
cdr3_nt: TGTGCCAGCAGTTACAGTGCGGGAGAACAGTACTTC

v_call: TRBV28
clone_size: NA
j_call: TRBJ1-1
d_call: NA
cdr3_aa: CASTRLQGINEAFF
cdr3_nt: TGTGCCAGCACCAGACTACAGGGAATTAATGAAGCTTTCTTT

v_call: TRBV7-2
clone_size: NA
j_call: TRBJ2-2
d_call: TRBD2
cdr3_aa: CASSPWTSGGTGELFF
cdr3_nt: TGTGCCAGCAGCCCCTGGACTAGCGGGGGCACCGGGGAGCTGTTTTTT

v_call: TRBV19
clone_size: NA
j_call: TRBJ2-2
d_call: TRBD1
cdr3_aa: CATGTGDTGELFF
cdr3_nt: TGTGCCACCGGGACAGGGGACACCGGGGAGCTGTTTTTT

v_call: TRBV9
clone_size: once
j_call: TRBJ2-1
d_call: TRBD1
cdr3_aa: CASSTSGTGGNEQFF
cdr3_nt: TGTGCCAGCAGCACTTCCGGGACAGGGGGCAATGAGCAGTTCTTC

v_call: TRBV7-8
clone_size: NA
j_call: TRBJ2-7
d_call: TRBD1
cdr3_aa: CASSLGQGAYEQYF
cdr3_nt: TGTGCCAGCAGCTTAGGACAGGGGGCCTACGAGCAGTACTTC

v_call: TRBV6-6
clone_size: NA
j_call: TRBJ2-3
d_call: TRBD1
cdr3_aa: CATTGTGGTDTQYF
cdr3_nt: TGTGCCACCACCGGGACAGGGGGCACAGATACGCAGTATTTT

v_call: TRBV11-3
clone_size: NA
j_call: TRBJ2-3
d_call: TRBD2
cdr3_aa: CASSSPEVAGGRTITDTQYF
cdr3_nt: TGTGCCAGCAGCTCCCCGGAGGTAGCGGGAGGACGTACGATTACAGATACGCAGTATTTT

v_call: TRBV10-3
clone_size: NA
j_call: TRBJ2-7
d_call: TRBD1
cdr3_aa: CAISTGTGTNEQYF
cdr3_nt: TGTGCCATCAGCACCGGGACAGGGACCAACGAGCAGTACTTC

v_call: TRBV19
clone_size: NA
j_call: TRBJ2-3
d_call: NA
cdr3_aa: CASSIIASLDTQYF
cdr3_nt: TGTGCCAGTAGTATAATCGCTAGTCTAGATACGCAGTATTTT

v_call: TRBV9
clone_size: NA
j_call: TRBJ1-2
d_call: NA
cdr3_aa: CASSPSGNLYYGYTF
cdr3_nt: TGTGCCAGCAGCCCGTCGGGAAACCTCTACTATGGCTACACCTTC

v_call: TRBV4-1
clone_size: NA
j_call: TRBJ1-1
d_call: NA
cdr3_aa: CASSQDGQGYTEAFF
cdr3_nt: TGCGCCAGCAGCCAAGATGGTCAGGGCTACACTGAAGCTTTCTTT

v_call: TRBV9
clone_size: NA
j_call: TRBJ1-1
d_call: NA
cdr3_aa: CASSAGGGLNTEAFF
cdr3_nt: TGTGCCAGCAGCGCCGGGGGGGGCCTAAACACTGAAGCTTTCTTT

v_call: TRBV4-3
clone_size: NA
j_call: TRBJ2-7
d_call: NA
cdr3_aa: CASSQRAQGHEQYF
cdr3_nt: TGCGCCAGCAGCCAACGGGCACAGGGACACGAGCAGTACTTC

v_call: TRBV6-1
clone_size: NA
j_call: TRBJ2-1
d_call: NA
cdr3_aa: CASTPNPVNEQFF
cdr3_nt: TGTGCCAGCACCCCAAACCCAGTCAATGAGCAGTTCTTC

v_call: TRBV4-1
clone_size: NA
j_call: TRBJ1-1
d_call: TRBD1
cdr3_aa: CASSEGGGQAFF
cdr3_nt: TGCGCCAGCAGTGAAGGGGGCGGTCAGGCTTTCTTT

v_call: TRBV28
clone_size: NA
j_call: TRBJ1-5
d_call: TRBD1
cdr3_aa: CASTVGDRGSQPQHF
cdr3_nt: TGTGCCAGCACCGTCGGGGACAGGGGTTCTCAGCCCCAGCATTTT

v_call: TRBV27
clone_size: NA
j_call: TRBJ2-2
d_call: TRBD2
cdr3_aa: CASTILAGGNTGELFF
cdr3_nt: TGTGCCAGCACCATACTAGCGGGGGGTAACACCGGGGAGCTGTTTTTT

v_call: TRBV7-6
clone_size: NA
j_call: TRBJ2-7
d_call: NA
cdr3_aa: CASSSWGGAQYEQYF
cdr3_nt: TGTGCCAGCAGCTCCTGGGGTGGGGCGCAGTACGAGCAGTACTTC

v_call: TRBV27
clone_size: NA
j_call: TRBJ2-1
d_call: TRBD1
cdr3_aa: CASSIDRGWNEQFF
cdr3_nt: TGTGCCAGCAGCATCGACAGGGGCTGGAATGAGCAGTTCTTC

v_call: TRBV7-2
clone_size: NA
j_call: TRBJ1-2
d_call: TRBD1
cdr3_aa: CASSSRDRGDYGYTF
cdr3_nt: TGTGCCAGCAGCTCCCGGGACAGGGGTGACTATGGCTACACCTTC

v_call: TRBV19
clone_size: NA
j_call: TRBJ1-5
d_call: TRBD1
cdr3_aa: CASSTTGTGSQPQHF
cdr3_nt: TGTGCCAGTAGTACAACCGGGACAGGGTCTCAGCCCCAGCATTTT

v_call: TRBV5-1
clone_size: NA
j_call: TRBJ2-1
d_call: TRBD2
cdr3_aa: CASSDSGGLYNEQFF
cdr3_nt: TGCGCCAGCAGTGATAGCGGGGGGCTTTACAATGAGCAGTTCTTC

v_call: TRBV7-8
clone_size: NA
j_call: TRBJ2-3
d_call: TRBD2
cdr3_aa: CASSPGLAGGPDTQYF
cdr3_nt: TGTGCCAGCAGCCCAGGCCTAGCGGGGGGTCCAGATACGCAGTATTTT

v_call: TRBV15
clone_size: NA
j_call: TRBJ1-1
d_call: NA
cdr3_aa: CATSNDFDTEAFF
cdr3_nt: TGTGCCACCAGCAACGACTTTGACACTGAAGCTTTCTTT

v_call: TRBV6-5
clone_size: once
j_call: TRBJ2-7
d_call: NA
cdr3_aa: CASGGLTSYEQYF
cdr3_nt: TGTGCCAGCGGTGGACTGACTTCCTACGAGCAGTACTTC

v_call: TRBV7-9
clone_size: NA
j_call: TRBJ1-1
d_call: NA
cdr3_aa: CASSLGVEGAFF
cdr3_nt: TGTGCCAGCAGCTTAGGGGTGGAGGGGGCTTTCTTT

v_call: TRBV7-9
clone_size: few
j_call: TRBJ1-3
d_call: NA
cdr3_aa: CASSPDLGNTIYF
cdr3_nt: TGTGCCAGCAGCCCAGACTTGGGAAACACCATATATTTT

v_call: TRBV14
clone_size: NA
j_call: TRBJ2-1
d_call: TRBD2
cdr3_aa: CASSQGWAGGYNEQFF
cdr3_nt: TGTGCCAGCAGCCAAGGATGGGCGGGGGGCTACAATGAGCAGTTCTTC